The 25 T cell receptor beta chains below come from one sample, sequenced in a study of cytomegalovirus exposure and HLA in healthy donors. The primer mix had 60 Vbeta and 13 Jbeta primers. Some clones are missing from TCRdb's copy, which holds only in-frame ones; the method was immunoSEQ multiplex PCR. This table holds around 110,000 clones, roughly 9% found once. The sequencing sample was made of PBMCs. All receptors come from a man aged 25 to 40 in good health and CMV-seronegative.

This clone was detected only a few times. The chain recombines TRBV7-8 with TRBJ2-1, with 7 bases lining up with TRBD2. CDR1 SGHVS and CDR2 FQNEAQ come from the germline V gene. The length of the CDR3 is 14 residues. The V gene end was trimmed by 3 bases and the J gene end by 2 bases; junction bases not matched to a gene: 1. The CDR3 reads CASSLAGAYNEQFF. CDR3 nucleotides: TGTGCCAGCAGCTTGGCGGGAGCCTACAATGAGCAGTTCTTC.

This clone turned up a few times. The chain employs TRBV7-9 and TRBJ2-2, with D perhaps TRBD2 (6 bases). Trimming shortened V by 5 bases and J by 0 bases, and 13 bases separated the two germline ends. Germline CDR1 and CDR2: SEHNR and FQNEAQ (reference sequence). This CDR3 has 16 amino acids. Here the CDR3 reads CASSTQTSTNTGELFF. DNA of the CDR3: TGTGCCAGCAGCACCCAGACTAGTACGAACACCGGGGAGCTGTTTTTT.

The chain joins TRBV4-1 to TRBJ2-3; D not resolved. Germline loops: CDR1 MGHRA, CDR2 YSYEKL. V lost 1 base and J 10 bases, leaving 9 bases between the germline ends. The CDR3 runs to 12 residues. CDR3: CASSQGGEAQYF. The CDR3 DNA sequence: TGCGCCAGCAGCCAAGGAGGTGAGGCGCAGTATTTT.

The chain employs TRBV10-3 and TRBJ1-3, with a weak D call TRBD1 (5 bases). CDR1 and CDR2 from the germline V gene are ENHRY and SYGVKD. V was trimmed by 2 bases and J by 7 bases, leaving 9 bases between them. This CDR3 has 13 amino acids. The chain's CDR3 is CAISEEGRNTIYF. The DNA of the CDR3 is TGTGCCATCAGTGAGGAGGGGAGGAACACCATATATTTT.

V and J are TRBV7-3 and TRBJ2-7; 8 nucleotides match TRBD2. Germline V gene sequence: CDR1 SGHTA, CDR2 FQGTGA. This CDR3 is built from 15 residues. Germline trimming cut 5 bases from V and 0 bases from J; bases unmatched to any gene: 6. CDR3 residues: CASSPMTSASYEQYF. The CDR3 region has the DNA TGTGCCAGCAGCCCCATGACTAGCGCCTCCTACGAGCAGTACTTC.

This clone was seen a handful of times. This chain uses TRBV2 with TRBJ2-3, with 11 nucleotides matching TRBD1. The V gene's germline CDR1 is SNHLY and CDR2 FYNNEI. CDR3 length: 16 residues. The V gene end was trimmed by 1 base and the J gene end by 10 bases; junction bases not matched to a gene: 10. CDR3 bases: TGTGCCAGCAGTGAAGTGGGACAGGGGGACCTATTGGCGCAGTATTTT. This translates into CASSEVGQGDLLAQYF.

In this sample, this clone turned up a few times. The chain has TRBV5-4 and TRBJ1-4; TRBD1 matches at 8 bases. CDR1 SGHNT and CDR2 YYREEE come from the germline V gene (reference sequence). V trimming: 5 bases; J trimming: 5 bases; junction bases outside the gene matches: 5. The CDR3 sequence is 14 residues long. The CDR3 DNA is TGTGCCAGCAGACGTGCAGGGGGCAATGAAAAACTGTTTTTT. Its translation is CASRRAGGNEKLFF.

The chain couples TRBV18 to TRBJ1-1; D is perhaps TRBD1 (5 bases). V was pared by 2 bases and J by 1 base, with 17 bases between. Germline assignment: CDR1 KGHSH and CDR2 LQKENI. The CDR3 consists of 17 residues. CDR3 residues: CASSPMGQILANTEAFF. CDR3 nucleotide sequence: TGTGCCAGCTCACCAATGGGGCAGATTCTTGCGAACACTGAAGCTTTCTTT.

The rearrangement joins TRBV6-1 to TRBJ1-1; 12 bases match TRBD1. Germline trimming cut 7 bases from V and 5 bases from J; bases unmatched to any gene: 5. This CDR3 spans 14 amino acids. Germline assignment: CDR1 MNHNS and CDR2 SASEGT. CDR3 in DNA: TGTGCCAGCAAGGGGGACAGGGGGCGAACTGAAGCTTTCTTT. It yields the protein CASKGDRGRTEAFF.

This chain uses TRBV21-1 with TRBJ2-2; TRBD2, the D gene given by the table, was not confirmed from the DNA. TRBV21-1 constitutes a pseudogene. This CDR3 has 18 residues. The CDR3 DNA follows: TGTGCCAGCAGCAAAGCGCTGAGCGGGAGGGTCGGGGCCGGGGAGCTGTTTTTT. Translation gives CASSKALSGRVGAGELFF.

The chain joins TRBV9 to TRBJ2-1, with a tentative D call TRBD2 (7 bases). Germline V lookup: CDR1 SGDLS, CDR2 YYNGEE. V was pared by 0 bases and J by 4 bases, with 14 bases between. CDR3 length equals 16 residues. The CDR3 sequence is CASSVDLRGRYNEQFF. The CDR3 DNA reads as TGTGCCAGCAGCGTAGATTTGCGGGGGCGGTACAATGAGCAGTTCTTC. Filled out from reference TRBV9 and TRBJ2-1, the complete variable domain reads DSGVTQTPKHLITATGQRVTLRCSPRSGDLSVYWYQQSLDQGLQFLIQYYNGEERAKGNILERFSAQQFPDLHSELNLSSLELGDSALYFCASSVDLRGRYNEQFFGPGTRLTVL.

The chain recombines TRBV7-9 with TRBJ2-3, with 9 positions matching TRBD2. The CDR3 loop spans 14 amino acids. The J segment lost 5 bases and the V segment lost 5 bases, leaving 5 bases of the junction unmatched. Germline CDR1 is SEHNR and CDR2 is FQNEAQ (reference sequence). The CDR3 is CASSRSGSGDTQYF. CDR3 coding DNA: TGTGCCAGCAGCCGTAGCGGGAGTGGAGATACGCAGTATTTT.

This clone was detected only a few times. The chain combines TRBV5-1 with TRBJ2-7; 16 bases align to TRBD2. This CDR3 is built from 19 residues. Germline CDR1 reads SGHRS; CDR2 reads YFSETQ. The V and J ends lost 1 base and 0 bases, in that order; junction bases with no gene match: 7. This CDR3 is CASSLYQGLAGGYSYEQYF. The CDR3 DNA reads as TGCGCCAGCAGCTTGTATCAGGGACTAGCGGGAGGGTACTCCTACGAGCAGTACTTC.

This clone showed up just a few times. V usage is TRBV13 and J usage is TRBJ1-3; tentative D call: TRBD1 (5 bases). Germline CDR1 reads PRHDT; CDR2 reads FYEKMQ (reference sequence). The length of the CDR3 is 18 residues. Between the trimmed V and J ends, which lost 4 bases and 2 bases, there was a span of 21 bases. The CDR3 bases are TGTGCCAGCAGCTCGTCCACTTGGGGGGTAGCGACTGGAAACACCATATATTTT. Encoded protein: CASSSSTWGVATGNTIYF.

This clone occurred a few times. The chain has TRBV7-9 and TRBJ2-7; 10 bases fit TRBD1. The trim removed 2 bases at V and 6 bases at J, leaving 7 bases unmatched. This CDR3 is 15 amino acids long. Germline V gene sequence: CDR1 SEHNR, CDR2 FQNEAQ (reference sequence). The CDR3 DNA sequence: TGTGCCAGCAGCTTAATGGGGACAGGGGTAGGCGAGCAGTACTTC. Translated: CASSLMGTGVGEQYF. Using reference TRBV7-9 and TRBJ2-7 for the parts outside the CDR3, the full variable domain is DTGVSQNPRHKITKRGQNVTFRCDPISEHNRLYWYRQTLGQGPEFLTYFQNEAQLEKSRLLSDRFSAERPKGSFSTLEIQRTEQGDSAMYLCASSLMGTGVGEQYFGPGTRLTVT.

There are a few counts of this clone. Other DNA sequences in the same sample also yield this CDR3. The chain couples TRBV18 to TRBJ1-1; unclear D gene. V lost 3 bases, J lost 1 base, and 6 bases lay in between. The germline gives CDR1 KGHSH, CDR2 LQKENI. This CDR3 spans 13 amino acids. CDR3 sequence: CASSPDTNTEAFF. The CDR3 DNA reads as TGTGCCAGCTCACCCGACACGAACACTGAAGCTTTCTTT.

This chain connects TRBV7-9 to TRBJ2-1; D might be TRBD2 (6 bases). CDR3 size: 14 residues. V lost 1 base, J lost 6 bases, and 10 bases lay in between. Germline lookup yields CDR1 SEHNR and CDR2 FQNEAQ (reference sequence). CDR3 sequence (DNA): TGTGCCAGCAGCTTAGTAATGGGGGGCAATGAGCAGTTCTTC. Its translation: CASSLVMGGNEQFF.

This clone was picked up a small number of times. The chain joins TRBV15 to TRBJ2-7, with 7 bases that match TRBD2. Germline values: CDR1 LNHNV, CDR2 YYDKDF (reference sequence). The CDR3 length is 15 residues. J gave up 2 bases and V 3 bases, and 7 bases lay outside the gene matches. The CDR3 sequence is CATSSWTRGTYEQYF. The CDR3 DNA reads as TGTGCCACCAGCAGCTGGACTAGAGGTACCTACGAGCAGTACTTC.

This clone was found a few times. The CDR3 loop is CASSPTSESTDTQYF. CDR3 sequence (DNA): TGTGCCAGCAGCCCCACTAGCGAGAGCACAGATACGCAGTATTTT. The chain carries TRBV7-9 and TRBJ2-3; 7 bases fit TRBD2. The J segment lost 0 bases and the V segment lost 5 bases, leaving 5 bases of the junction unmatched. This CDR3 comprises 15 residues. Germline values: CDR1 SEHNR, CDR2 FQNEAQ (reference sequence).

The sample holds a few counts of this clone. The chain is built from TRBV6-6 and TRBJ2-3, with a weak D call TRBD2 (5 bases). V was pared by 6 bases and J by 4 bases, with 14 bases between. Germline values: CDR1 MNHNY, CDR2 SVGAGI (reference sequence). There are 14 residues in the CDR3. DNA of the CDR3: TGTGCCAGCAGACACCGAGGAGCGGCAGATACGCAGTATTTT. This sequence encodes CASRHRGAADTQYF.

The chain is built from TRBV30 and TRBJ2-7; tentative D call: TRBD1 (5 bases). CDR1 is GTSNPN, CDR2 SVGIG, per germline (reference sequence). The CDR3 totals 13 residues. V lost 1 base to trimming and J lost 5 bases, with 12 bases between them. The chain's CDR3 is CAWSGGGIHEQYF. The CDR3 nucleotides read TGTGCCTGGAGTGGGGGCGGTATCCACGAGCAGTACTTC.

The chain links TRBV11-2 to TRBJ2-3; a possible D gene is TRBD1 (5 bases). CDR3 length: 14 amino acids. V lost 0 bases and J 3 bases, leaving 7 bases between the germline ends. Germline CDR1 is SGHAT and CDR2 is FQNNGV. The CDR3 nucleotides read TGTGCCAGCAGCTTAGAGGGGCAGACAGATACGCAGTATTTT. Amino acid sequence: CASSLEGQTDTQYF. The complete variable domain, with remaining parts taken from reference TRBV11-2 and TRBJ2-3, reads EAGVAQSPRYKIIEKRQSVAFWCNPISGHATLYWYQQILGQGPKLLIQFQNNGVVDDSQLPKDRFSAERLKGVDSTLKIQPAKLEDSAVYLCASSLEGQTDTQYFGPGTRLTVL.

V is TRBV6-4 and J is TRBJ1-4; the match to TRBD1 covers 7 bases. This CDR3 is 14 amino acids long. Losses at the gene ends were 6 bases for V and 3 bases for J; bases not matched to a gene: 4. Germline V gives CDR1 MRHNA, CDR2 SNTAGT. The CDR3 region is CASSPQGSNEKLFF. The CDR3 nucleotides read TGTGCCAGCAGCCCACAGGGGTCTAATGAAAAACTGTTTTTT.

This clone has more than one count but fewer than ten. This rearrangement joins TRBV10-3 to TRBJ2-7, with TRBD2 matching 8 bases. The CDR3 covers 15 residues. The ends lost 5 bases at V and 3 bases at J; junction bases unmatched: 9. Germline CDR1 is ENHRY and CDR2 is SYGVKD. CDR3 protein: CAISQGSGGNYEQYF. The CDR3 nucleotides are TGTGCCATCAGTCAGGGCAGCGGGGGAAACTACGAGCAGTACTTC.

This clone was counted between two and nine times. The rearrangement joins TRBV27 to TRBJ2-3; unclear D gene. Between the trimmed V and J ends, which lost 1 base and 4 bases, there was a span of 12 bases. Germline V lookup: CDR1 MNHEY, CDR2 SMNVEV (reference sequence). The length of the CDR3 is 15 residues. CDR3 coding DNA: TGTGCCAGCAGTTTATATACGCGGATGTCAGATACGCAGTATTTT. Amino acid sequence: CASSLYTRMSDTQYF.